The clone carrying this T cell receptor beta chain was picked up many times. Its target is unknown. Via MiXCR, TCRdb re-called the RACE reads, giving one row per CDR3 protein. Altogether 55,000 to 75,000 distinct CDR3 sequences are present, 9.5% to 15% being singletons, with the ten largest covering roughly 2.3%. In germline, CDR1 is ENHRY, CDR2 SYGVKD. The length of the CDR3 is 18 residues. Unmatched junction bases numbered 17, after V lost 3 bases and J lost 6 bases. The time point: patch test 3, about 24 weeks after DPC sensitization. The sample's treatment: therapeutic diphenylcyclopropenone sensitization with weekly scalp DPC. This sample was taken from a study of human T cells and chemical hapten exposure. Study-wide findings and caveats: Unchanged with DPC sensitization were TCRs above 1 in 1000 frequency.

This sequence was found in a young man with alopecia areata. Some clones in this sample may be carry-over from other donors' samples. The sample here was whole blood, taken in connection with sensitization to the hapten diphenylcyclopropenone (DPC). The chain employs TRBV10-3 and TRBJ2-3, with 8 bases identical to TRBD1. DNA of the CDR3: TGTGCCATCAGTGATTCATCCGGTGGGGCAGGGGGCATGGATACGCAGTATTTT. Encoded protein: CAISDSSGGAGGMDTQYF.